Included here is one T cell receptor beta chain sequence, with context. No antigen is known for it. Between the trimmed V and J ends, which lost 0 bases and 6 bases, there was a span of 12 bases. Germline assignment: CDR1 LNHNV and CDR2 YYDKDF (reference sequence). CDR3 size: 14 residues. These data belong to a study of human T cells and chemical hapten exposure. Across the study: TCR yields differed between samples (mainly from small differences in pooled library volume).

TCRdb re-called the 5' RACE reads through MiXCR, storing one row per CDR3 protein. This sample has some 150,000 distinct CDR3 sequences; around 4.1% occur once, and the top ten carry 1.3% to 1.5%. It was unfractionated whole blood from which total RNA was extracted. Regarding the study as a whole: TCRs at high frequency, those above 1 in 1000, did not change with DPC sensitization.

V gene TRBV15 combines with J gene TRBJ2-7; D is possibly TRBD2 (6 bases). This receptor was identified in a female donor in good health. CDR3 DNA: TGTGCCACCAGCAGAGATGGGGGAGGTCGCGAGCAGTACTTC. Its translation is CATSRDGGGREQYF.